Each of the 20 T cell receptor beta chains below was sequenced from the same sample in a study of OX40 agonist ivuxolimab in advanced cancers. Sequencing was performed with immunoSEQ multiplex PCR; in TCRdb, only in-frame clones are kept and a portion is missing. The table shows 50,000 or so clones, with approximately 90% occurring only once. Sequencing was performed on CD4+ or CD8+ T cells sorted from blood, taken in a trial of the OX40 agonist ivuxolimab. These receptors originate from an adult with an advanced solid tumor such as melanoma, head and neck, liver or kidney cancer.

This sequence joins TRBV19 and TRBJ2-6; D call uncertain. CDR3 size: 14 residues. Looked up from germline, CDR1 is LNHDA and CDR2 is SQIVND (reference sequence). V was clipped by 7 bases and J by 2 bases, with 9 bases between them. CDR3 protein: CASKKGTGANVLTF. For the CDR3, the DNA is TGTGCCAGTAAAAAGGGTACTGGGGCCAACGTCCTGACTTTC. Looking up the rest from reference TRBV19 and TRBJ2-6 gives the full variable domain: DGGITQSPKYLFRKEGQNVTLSCEQNLNHDAMYWYRQDPGQGLRLIYYSQIVNDFQKGDIAEGYSVSREKKESFPLTVTSAQKNPTAFYLCASKKGTGANVLTFGAGSRLTVL.

CDR3 amino acids: CASSSWDEAFF. Here the CDR3 DNA reads TGTGCCAGCAGTTCGTGGGATGAAGCTTTCTTT. The rearrangement links TRBV6-5 to TRBJ1-1; D remains unclear. V was cut by 4 bases and J by 7 bases, with 7 bases left in between. The CDR3 totals 11 residues. From germline, CDR1 is MNHEY and CDR2 SVGAGI.

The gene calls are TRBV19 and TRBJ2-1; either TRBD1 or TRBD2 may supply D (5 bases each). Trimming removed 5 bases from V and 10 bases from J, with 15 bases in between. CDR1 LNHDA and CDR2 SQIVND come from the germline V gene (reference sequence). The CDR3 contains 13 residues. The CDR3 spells CASSPWGTNEQFF. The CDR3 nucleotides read TGTGCCAGTAGTCCGTGGGGGACGAACGAGCAGTTCTTC.

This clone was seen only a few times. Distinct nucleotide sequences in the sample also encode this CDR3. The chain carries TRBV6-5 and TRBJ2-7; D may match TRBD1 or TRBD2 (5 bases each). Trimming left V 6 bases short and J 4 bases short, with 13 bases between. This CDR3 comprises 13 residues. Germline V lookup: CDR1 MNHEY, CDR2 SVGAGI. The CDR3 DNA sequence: TGTGCCAGCAGCCGGGACCCACGATACGAGCAGTACTTC. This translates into CASSRDPRYEQYF.

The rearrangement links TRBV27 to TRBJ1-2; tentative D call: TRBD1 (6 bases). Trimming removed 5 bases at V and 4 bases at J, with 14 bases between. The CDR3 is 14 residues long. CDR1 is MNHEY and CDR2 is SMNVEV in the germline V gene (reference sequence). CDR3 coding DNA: TGTGCCAGCAGTCCCCTCCGGGACATCTATGGCTACACCTTC. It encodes CASSPLRDIYGYTF.

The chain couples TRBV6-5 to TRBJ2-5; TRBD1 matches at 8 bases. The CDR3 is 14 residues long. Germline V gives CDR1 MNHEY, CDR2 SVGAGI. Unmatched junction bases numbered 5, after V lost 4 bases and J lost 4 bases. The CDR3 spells CASSFGTGGETQYF. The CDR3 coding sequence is TGTGCCAGCAGTTTCGGGACAGGCGGAGAGACCCAGTACTTC.

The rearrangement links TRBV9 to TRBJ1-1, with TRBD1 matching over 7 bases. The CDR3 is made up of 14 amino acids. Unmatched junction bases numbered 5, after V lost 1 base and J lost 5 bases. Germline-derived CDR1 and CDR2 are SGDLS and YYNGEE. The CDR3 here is CASSVTQGVTEAFF. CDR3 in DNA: TGTGCCAGCAGCGTAACTCAGGGGGTGACTGAAGCTTTCTTT.

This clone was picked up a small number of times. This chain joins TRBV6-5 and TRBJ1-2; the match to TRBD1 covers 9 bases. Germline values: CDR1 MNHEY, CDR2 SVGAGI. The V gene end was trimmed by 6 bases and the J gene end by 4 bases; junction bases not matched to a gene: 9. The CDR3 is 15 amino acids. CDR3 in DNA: TGTGCCAGCAGATTCCTCCTGGGACAGGGCTATGGCTACACCTTC. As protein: CASRFLLGQGYGYTF.

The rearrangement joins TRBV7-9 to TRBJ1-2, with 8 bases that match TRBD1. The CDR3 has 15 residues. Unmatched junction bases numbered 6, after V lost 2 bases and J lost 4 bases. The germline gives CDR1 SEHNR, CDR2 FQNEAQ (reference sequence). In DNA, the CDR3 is TGTGCCAGCAGCTTATATCAGGGGGCAGGCTATGGCTACACCTTC. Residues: CASSLYQGAGYGYTF.

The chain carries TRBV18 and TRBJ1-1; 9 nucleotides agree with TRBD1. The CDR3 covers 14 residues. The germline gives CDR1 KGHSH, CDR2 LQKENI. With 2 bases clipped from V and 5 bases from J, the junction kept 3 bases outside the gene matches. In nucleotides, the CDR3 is TGTGCCAGCTCACCAAACAGGGGGCAAACTGAAGCTTTCTTT. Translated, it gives CASSPNRGQTEAFF.

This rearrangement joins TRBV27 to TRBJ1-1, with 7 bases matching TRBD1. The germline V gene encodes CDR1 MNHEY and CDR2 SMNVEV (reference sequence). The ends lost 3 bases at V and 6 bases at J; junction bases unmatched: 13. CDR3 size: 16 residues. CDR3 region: CASSFIGTDLGAEAFF. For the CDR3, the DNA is TGTGCCAGCAGTTTTATAGGGACAGATCTAGGCGCTGAAGCTTTCTTT.

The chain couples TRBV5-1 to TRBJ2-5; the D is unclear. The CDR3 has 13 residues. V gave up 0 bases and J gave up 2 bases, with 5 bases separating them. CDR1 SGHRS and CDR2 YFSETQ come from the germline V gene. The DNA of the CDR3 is TGCGCCAGCAGCTTGGGTCGGCAAGAGACCCAGTACTTC. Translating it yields CASSLGRQETQYF.

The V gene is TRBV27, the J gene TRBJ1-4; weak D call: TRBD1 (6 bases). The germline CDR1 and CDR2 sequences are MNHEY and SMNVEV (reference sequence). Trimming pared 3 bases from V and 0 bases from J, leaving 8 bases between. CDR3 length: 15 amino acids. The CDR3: CASSFTGTTNEKLFF. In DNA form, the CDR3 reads TGTGCCAGCAGTTTTACAGGGACAACTAATGAAAAACTGTTTTTT. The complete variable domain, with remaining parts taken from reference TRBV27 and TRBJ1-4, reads EAQVTQNPRYLITVTGKKLTVTCSQNMNHEYMSWYRQDPGLGLRQIYYSMNVEVTDKGDVPEGYKVSRKEKRNFPLILESPSPNQTSLYFCASSFTGTTNEKLFFGSGTQLSVL.

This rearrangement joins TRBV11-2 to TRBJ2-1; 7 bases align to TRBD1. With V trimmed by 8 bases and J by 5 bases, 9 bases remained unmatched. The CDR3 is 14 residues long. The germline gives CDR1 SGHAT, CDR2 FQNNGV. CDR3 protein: CASRRIQGNNEQFF. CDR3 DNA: TGTGCCAGCCGGAGGATACAGGGGAACAATGAGCAGTTCTTC. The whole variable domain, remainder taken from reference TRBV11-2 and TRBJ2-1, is EAGVAQSPRYKIIEKRQSVAFWCNPISGHATLYWYQQILGQGPKLLIQFQNNGVVDDSQLPKDRFSAERLKGVDSTLKIQPAKLEDSAVYLCASRRIQGNNEQFFGPGTRLTVL.

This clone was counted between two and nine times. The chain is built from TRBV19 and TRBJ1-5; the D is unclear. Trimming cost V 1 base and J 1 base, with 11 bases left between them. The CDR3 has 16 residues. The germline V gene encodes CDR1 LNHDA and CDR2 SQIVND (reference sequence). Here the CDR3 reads CASSIVGYSSNQPQHF. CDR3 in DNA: TGTGCCAGTAGTATAGTGGGTTACAGCAGCAATCAGCCCCAGCATTTT.

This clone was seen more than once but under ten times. The DNA of the CDR3 is TGTGCCAGCAGCTTAGGGACAGGCTTGAAGCACTCTGGGGCCAACGTCCTGACTTTC. Translation gives CASSLGTGLKHSGANVLTF. The gene calls are TRBV7-3 and TRBJ2-6; TRBD1 matches 8 bases. Germline V gives CDR1 SGHTA, CDR2 FQGTGA. The length of the CDR3 is 19 residues. V dropped 2 bases and J dropped 0; count of bases not matched to a gene: 9. Full variable domain (rest looked up from reference TRBV7-3 and TRBJ2-6): GAGVSQTPSNKVTEKGKYVELRCDPISGHTALYWYRQSLGQGPEFLIYFQGTGAADDSGLPNDRFFAVRPEGSVSTLKIQRTERGDSAVYLCASSLGTGLKHSGANVLTFGAGSRLTVL.

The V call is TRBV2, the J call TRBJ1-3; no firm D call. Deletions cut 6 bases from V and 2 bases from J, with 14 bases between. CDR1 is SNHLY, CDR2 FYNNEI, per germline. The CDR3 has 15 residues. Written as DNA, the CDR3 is TGTGCCAGCAGGGCCACTGAAGGGCCTGGAAACACCATATATTTT. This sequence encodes CASRATEGPGNTIYF.

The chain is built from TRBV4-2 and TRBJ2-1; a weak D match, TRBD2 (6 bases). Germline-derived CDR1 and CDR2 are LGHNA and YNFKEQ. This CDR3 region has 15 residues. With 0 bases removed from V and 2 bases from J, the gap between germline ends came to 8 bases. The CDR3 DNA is TGTGCCAGCAGCCAAGAGGGCGGGGCCTACAATGAGCAGTTCTTC. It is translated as CASSQEGGAYNEQFF.

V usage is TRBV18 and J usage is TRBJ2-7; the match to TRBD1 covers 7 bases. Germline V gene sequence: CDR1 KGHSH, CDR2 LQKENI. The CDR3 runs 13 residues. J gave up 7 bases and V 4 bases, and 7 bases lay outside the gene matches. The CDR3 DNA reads TGTGCCAGCTCACGTGACAGGGAGCGAGAGCAGTACTTC. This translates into CASSRDREREQYF.

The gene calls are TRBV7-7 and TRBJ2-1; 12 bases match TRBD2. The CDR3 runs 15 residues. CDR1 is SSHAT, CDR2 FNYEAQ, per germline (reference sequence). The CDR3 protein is CASGPTGTSGNEQFF. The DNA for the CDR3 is TGTGCTAGCGGACCCACCGGGACTAGCGGGAATGAGCAGTTCTTC.